The T cell receptor (beta chain) under discussion was sequenced for a study of shared clonotypes between healthy human individuals. Findings and limits, study-wide: Relative to memory subsets, naive subsets generally showed larger estimated richness. Clonotypes which were not shared had lower generation probabilities than clonotypes that all four donors shared.

Assay execution proceeded at the deep level. When replicate PCRs were run on sorted subsets, they used about 220 ng DNA, 30,000 to 35,000 T cell genomes. This table comes from immunoSEQ multiplex PCR, and its TCRdb copy is limited to in-frame clones, with some not included. The repertoire holds 1,500,000 or so clones, with roughly 96% as singletons. Worth noting for this clone: What it binds is not known.

From germline, CDR1 is MDHEN and CDR2 SYDVKM. V was pared by 5 bases and J by 5 bases, with 11 bases of the junction left unmatched. The CDR3 sequence is 15 residues long. The sample comprised naive CD4+ T cells sorted from blood. The subset is: CD45RA+ positively selected. V and J are TRBV28 and TRBJ1-2; 7 bases agree with TRBD1. The TCR was taken from a man under 40 in good health. The chain's CDR3 is CASSPGGRKEYGYTF. CDR3 nucleotides: TGTGCCAGCAGTCCAGGGGGGCGTAAGGAGTATGGCTACACCTTC.